These T cell receptor beta chains were read from a single sample in a study of OX40 agonist ivuxolimab in advanced cancers. Profiling relied on immunoSEQ multiplex PCR, and the TCRdb table lists in-frame clones only, not all of them. The sample yields about 60,000 clones, more than 75% seen once. The sequencing here drew on CD4+ or CD8+ T cells sorted from blood, taken in a trial of the OX40 agonist ivuxolimab. Every receptor here comes from an adult with an advanced solid tumor such as melanoma, head and neck, liver or kidney cancer. The CDR3 runs from the conserved cysteine through the conserved F or W. D genes are given only for firm matches. Not all rows give a size; the values are once, few, many and, for expanded clones, a class.

D gene: -; clone size: -; V gene: TRBV6-1; J gene: TRBJ1-5; CDR3 DNA: TGTGCCAGCAGTGAAAGAGGGCGGGCCCAGCATTTT; CDR3 protein: CASSERGRAQHF
D gene: TRBD2; clone size: once; V gene: TRBV6-4; J gene: TRBJ2-3; CDR3 DNA: TGTGCCAGCAGTGTCGATAGCGGGACTAGCACAGATACGCAGTATTTT; CDR3 protein: CASSVDSGTSTDTQYF
D gene: -; clone size: -; V gene: TRBV27; J gene: TRBJ2-7; CDR3 DNA: TGTGCCAGCAGCAACACAGGGTCGAGTAAGCAGTACTTC; CDR3 protein: CASSNTGSSKQYF
D gene: -; clone size: -; V gene: TRBV4-1; J gene: TRBJ2-5; CDR3 DNA: TGCGCCAGCAGCCAAGAACAGGTGGTTTTTGAGACCCAGTACTTC; CDR3 protein: CASSQEQVVFETQYF
D gene: -; clone size: -; V gene: TRBV6-5; J gene: TRBJ2-5; CDR3 DNA: TGTGCCAGCAGCCCCCCTGGCGGGGAGACCCAGTACTTC; CDR3 protein: CASSPPGGETQYF
D gene: -; clone size: -; V gene: TRBV5-5; J gene: TRBJ2-7; CDR3 DNA: TGTGCCAGCAGCTTGATCTTACGGCTGAGCTCCTACGAGCAGTACTTC; CDR3 protein: CASSLILRLSSYEQYF
D gene: -; clone size: -; V gene: TRBV19; J gene: TRBJ1-1; CDR3 DNA: TGTGCCAGTAGTATAACCAGGGCCCCGAACACTGAAGCTTTCTTT; CDR3 protein: CASSITRAPNTEAFF
D gene: TRBD2; clone size: few; V gene: TRBV6-5; J gene: TRBJ2-3; CDR3 DNA: TGTGCCAGCAGGACCGTTAGCGGGGGGTGGGATACGCAGTATTTT; CDR3 protein: CASRTVSGGWDTQYF
D gene: -; clone size: few; V gene: TRBV6-4; J gene: TRBJ2-1; CDR3 DNA: TGTGCCAGCGCATCGGGACTCGGCGGTGAGCAGTTCTTC; CDR3 protein: CASASGLGGEQFF
D gene: -; clone size: -; V gene: TRBV5-6; J gene: TRBJ1-1; CDR3 DNA: TGTGCCAGCAGCTTGGGTTCAGGGGACACTGAAGCTTTCTTT; CDR3 protein: CASSLGSGDTEAFF
D gene: -; clone size: -; V gene: TRBV7-2; J gene: TRBJ1-3; CDR3 DNA: TGTGCCAGCAGCGGAGGAGGGAGGCCTGGAAACACCATATATTTT; CDR3 protein: CASSGGGRPGNTIYF
D gene: TRBD2; clone size: -; V gene: TRBV7-9; J gene: TRBJ2-1; CDR3 DNA: TGTGCCAGCAGCTCGGGACTAGCTATTAATGAGCAGTTCTTC; CDR3 protein: CASSSGLAINEQFF
D gene: -; clone size: -; V gene: TRBV5-4; J gene: TRBJ2-5; CDR3 DNA: TGTGCCAGCAGCAGGGGGGGAGAGACCCAGTACTTC; CDR3 protein: CASSRGGETQYF
D gene: TRBD1; clone size: -; V gene: TRBV7-2; J gene: TRBJ1-2; CDR3 DNA: TGTGCCAGCAGCTTAAGCAACAGGGGGCAAGCCTATGGCTACACCTTC; CDR3 protein: CASSLSNRGQAYGYTF
D gene: -; clone size: once; V gene: TRBV30; J gene: TRBJ1-2; CDR3 DNA: TGTGCCGAGCGGGTGCAGCTATCAGGCTACACCTTC; CDR3 protein: CAERVQLSGYTF
D gene: TRBD2; clone size: once; V gene: TRBV11-2; J gene: TRBJ2-5; CDR3 DNA: TGTGCCAGCAGCCCTCGGGGGGTGGAGGGCGAGACCCAGTACTTC; CDR3 protein: CASSPRGVEGETQYF
D gene: TRBD2; clone size: -; V gene: TRBV27; J gene: TRBJ2-3; CDR3 DNA: TGTGCCAGCAGTATCCAAAGGCGGGCCGGGGGGGGCACAGATACGCAGTATTTT; CDR3 protein: CASSIQRRAGGGTDTQYF
D gene: TRBD1; clone size: -; V gene: TRBV15; J gene: TRBJ2-7; CDR3 DNA: TGTGCCACCAGCAGAGATTGGGCAGGGGGCTACGAGCAGTACTTC; CDR3 protein: CATSRDWAGGYEQYF
D gene: TRBD1; clone size: few; V gene: TRBV2; J gene: TRBJ1-5; CDR3 DNA: TGTGCCAGCAGTGAATCTAGGGGGCTGGATCAGCCCCAGCATTTT; CDR3 protein: CASSESRGLDQPQHF
D gene: TRBD2; clone size: -; V gene: TRBV28; J gene: TRBJ2-3; CDR3 DNA: TGTGCCAGCAGTAGGACTAGCGGGAGTGGTACGCAGTATTTT; CDR3 protein: CASSRTSGSGTQYF
D gene: -; clone size: once; V gene: TRBV30; J gene: TRBJ1-4; CDR3 DNA: TGTGCCTGGAGTGTATCAGGCCGTGAAAAACTGTTTTTT; CDR3 protein: CAWSVSGREKLFF
D gene: TRBD1; clone size: -; V gene: TRBV5-1; J gene: TRBJ1-2; CDR3 DNA: TGCGCCAGCAGCTTGGGGCGGACAGGTCCTATTGTCACCTTC; CDR3 protein: CASSLGRTGPIVTF
D gene: TRBD2; clone size: -; V gene: TRBV7-2; J gene: TRBJ2-7; CDR3 DNA: TGTGCCAGCAGGGCTAGCGGGACAAACTCCTACGAGCAGTACTTC; CDR3 protein: CASRASGTNSYEQYF
D gene: -; clone size: -; V gene: TRBV7-8; J gene: TRBJ2-1; CDR3 DNA: TGTGCCAGCGAAACTCTCGGAGCGGCCACCTACAATGAGCAGTTCTTC; CDR3 protein: CASETLGAATYNEQFF
D gene: -; clone size: -; V gene: TRBV7-2; J gene: TRBJ2-5; CDR3 DNA: TGTGCCAGCAGCTTAGCGTACCAAGAGACCCAGTACTTC; CDR3 protein: CASSLAYQETQYF
D gene: TRBD1; clone size: once; V gene: TRBV4-1; J gene: TRBJ2-1; CDR3 DNA: TGCGCCAGCAGCCCCTACGTCGGGCGGGACAGGAGTTACAATGAGCAGTTCTTC; CDR3 protein: CASSPYVGRDRSYNEQFF
D gene: TRBD2; clone size: -; V gene: TRBV4-2; J gene: TRBJ2-7; CDR3 DNA: TGTGCCAGCAGCTTCGATAGCGGGAGGGGTAACGAGCAGTACTTC; CDR3 protein: CASSFDSGRGNEQYF
D gene: -; clone size: -; V gene: TRBV28; J gene: TRBJ2-3; CDR3 DNA: TGTGCCAGCAGCCCTCCGGGGTACAGGTCGGATACGCAGTATTTT; CDR3 protein: CASSPPGYRSDTQYF
D gene: -; clone size: -; V gene: TRBV5-1; J gene: TRBJ2-2; CDR3 DNA: TGCGCCAGCAGCTTGGCCGTCGGGGATTACGGCACCGGGGAGCTGTTTTTT; CDR3 protein: CASSLAVGDYGTGELFF
D gene: -; clone size: -; V gene: TRBV6-5; J gene: TRBJ2-7; CDR3 DNA: TGTGCCAGTTCTCGGGACGGCTACGAGCAGTACTTC; CDR3 protein: CASSRDGYEQYF
D gene: TRBD2; clone size: -; V gene: TRBV18; J gene: TRBJ2-7; CDR3 DNA: TGTGCCAGCTCACCGCCGCGGGGGGGTGGCGAGCAGTACTTC; CDR3 protein: CASSPPRGGGEQYF
D gene: -; clone size: -; V gene: TRBV5-1; J gene: TRBJ2-6; CDR3 DNA: TGCGCCAGCAGCTTGGGGGGCGGCATTTCCTCTGGGGCCAACGTCCTGACTTTC; CDR3 protein: CASSLGGGISSGANVLTF
D gene: -; clone size: once; V gene: TRBV19; J gene: TRBJ1-4; CDR3 DNA: TGTGCCAGTAGTCCTAAGCCCGGACGGATTAATGAAAAACTGTTTTTT; CDR3 protein: CASSPKPGRINEKLFF
D gene: TRBD2; clone size: few; V gene: TRBV27; J gene: TRBJ2-7; CDR3 DNA: TGTGCCAGCGGGGGACTAGCGGGAGGGCTAGGTGAGCAGTACTTC; CDR3 protein: CASGGLAGGLGEQYF
D gene: -; clone size: -; V gene: TRBV2; J gene: TRBJ1-3; CDR3 DNA: TGTGCCAGCGGTTCGACAGTACAAAAAATCTCTGGAAACACCATATATTTT; CDR3 protein: CASGSTVQKISGNTIYF
D gene: TRBD1; clone size: -; V gene: TRBV18; J gene: TRBJ2-3; CDR3 DNA: TGTGCCAGCTCACAACAAGGACAGGCGCAGTATTTT; CDR3 protein: CASSQQGQAQYF
D gene: -; clone size: few; V gene: TRBV7-9; J gene: TRBJ2-7; CDR3 DNA: TGTGCCAGCAGCTCAGGGGACGAGCAGTACTTC; CDR3 protein: CASSSGDEQYF
D gene: TRBD1; clone size: -; V gene: TRBV28; J gene: TRBJ1-1; CDR3 DNA: TGTGCCAGCAGATGGGACAGGCTAATCCGTGAAGCTTTCTTT; CDR3 protein: CASRWDRLIREAFF
D gene: -; clone size: few; V gene: TRBV15; J gene: TRBJ1-2; CDR3 DNA: TGTGCCACCAGCAGAGATCTCACCGCTACACGCTATGGCTACACCTTC; CDR3 protein: CATSRDLTATRYGYTF
D gene: -; clone size: -; V gene: TRBV7-6; J gene: TRBJ2-2; CDR3 DNA: TGTGCCAGCAGCTGGTCCAACTCTAGCGCAAGGAACACCGGGGAGCTGTTTTTT; CDR3 protein: CASSWSNSSARNTGELFF
D gene: -; clone size: -; V gene: TRBV5-1; J gene: TRBJ2-3; CDR3 DNA: TGCGCCAGCACGCTAGACGGCACAGATACGCAGTATTTT; CDR3 protein: CASTLDGTDTQYF
D gene: -; clone size: -; V gene: TRBV6-6; J gene: TRBJ2-2; CDR3 DNA: TGTGCCAGCAGACGAACCACCGGGGGCGCCGGGGAGCTGTTTTTT; CDR3 protein: CASRRTTGGAGELFF